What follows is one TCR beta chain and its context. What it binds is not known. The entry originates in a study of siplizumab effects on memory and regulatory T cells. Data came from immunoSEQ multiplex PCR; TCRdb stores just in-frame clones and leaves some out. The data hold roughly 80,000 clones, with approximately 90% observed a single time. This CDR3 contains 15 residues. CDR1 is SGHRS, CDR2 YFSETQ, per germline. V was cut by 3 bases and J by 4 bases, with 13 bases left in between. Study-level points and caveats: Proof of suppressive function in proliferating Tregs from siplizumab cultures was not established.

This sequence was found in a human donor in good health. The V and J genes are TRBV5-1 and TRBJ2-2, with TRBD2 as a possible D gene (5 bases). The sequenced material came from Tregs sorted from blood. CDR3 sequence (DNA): TGCGCCAGCAGCTCTACTAGTGTCGGCACCGGGGAGCTGTTTTTT. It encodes CASSSTSVGTGELFF.